This T cell receptor beta chain was captured by sequencing in a study of blood T cell repertoires in COVID-19. Across the study: Acute-phase and convalescent COVID-19 samples originated in the United States, Italy and Spain. The analysed material was cDNA or gDNA that came from T cells, B-cell-depleted T cells, or PBMCs.

Authors' data handling: Estimation of nucleated cell counts relied on the amplification of reference gene primers. The method was immunoSEQ multiplex PCR; TCRdb's version includes in-frame clones alone and lacks a portion of them. V and J calls and clone size are those listed in that table; D and trimming were worked out from the DNA. The data show around 160,000 clones, approximately 88% seen once. This CDR3 contains 13 residues. Germline CDR1 MNHEY, CDR2 SVGAGI. Trimming took off 6 bases at V and 2 bases at J, with 10 bases between the two ends. V gene TRBV6-5 combines with J gene TRBJ1-2; no firm D call. Sequencing was carried out using peripheral blood. The sequence was obtained from a man in his 60s with acute or convalescent COVID-19. The CDR3 protein is CASSSGYNYGYTF. The CDR3 nucleotides read TGTGCCAGCAGCTCGGGATACAACTATGGCTACACCTTC.